What follows are 10 T cell receptor beta chains derived from one specimen sequenced in a study of early T cells in non-severe SARS-CoV-2 infection. From the 5' RACE reads, TCRdb called clonotypes with MiXCR, one entry per CDR3 protein. Here the sample spans tens of thousands of distinct CDR3 sequences, about 10% being singletons. Sequenced here: whole blood, sampled at baseline. These receptors were taken from an adult who was a healthcare worker with PCR-confirmed SARS-CoV-2 infection or an uninfected control (not recorded which).

In this sample, this clonotype turned up many times. This rearrangement joins TRBV12-3 or TRBV12-4 to TRBJ1-2; D is ambiguous. This CDR3 is 16 amino acids long. V shed 5 bases and J shed 0 bases, with 16 bases lying between them. CDR3 sequence reads: CASSTWVTLANYGYTF. DNA of the CDR3: TGTGCCAGCAGTACCTGGGTCACTCTAGCTAACTATGGCTACACCTTC.

This clonotype has only a few counts. This chain uses TRBV11-2 with TRBJ2-1; D is tentatively TRBD1 or TRBD2 (6 bases each). Germline V gene data show CDR1 as SGHAT and CDR2 as FQNNGV. This CDR3 spans 17 amino acids. V lost 0 bases, J lost 3 bases, and 15 bases lay in between. The CDR3 protein is CASSLETRGGRYNEQFF. DNA for the CDR3: TGTGCCAGCAGCTTAGAAACCCGAGGGGGGCGCTACAATGAGCAGTTCTTC.

V is TRBV19 and J is TRBJ1-5; 8 nucleotides line up with TRBD1. Per germline, CDR1 LNHDA and CDR2 SQIVND (reference sequence). CDR3 length: 15 amino acids. J gave up 3 bases and V 3 bases, and 4 bases lay outside the gene matches. The CDR3 sequence is CASSIRQGYNQPQHF. In DNA, the CDR3 is TGTGCCAGTAGTATCAGACAGGGGTACAATCAGCCCCAGCATTTT.

Concerning this clonotype: A read error may account for a junction end that differs from germline. The CDR3 is CASSGAVGPSSGANLLTF. CDR3 DNA: TGTGCCAGCAGCGGGGCGGTGGGACCGAGTTCTGGGGCCAACCTCCTGACTTTC. The rearrangement uses TRBV9 and TRBJ2-6, with D possibly being TRBD1 or TRBD2 (5 bases each). There are 18 residues in the CDR3. CDR1 is SGDLS and CDR2 is YYNGEE in the germline V gene. Together with reference TRBV9 and TRBJ2-6, the CDR3 gives the full variable domain: DSGVTQTPKHLITATGQRVTLRCSPRSGDLSVYWYQQSLDQGLQFLIQYYNGEERAKGNILERFSAQQFPDLHSELNLSSLELGDSALYFCASSGAVGPSSGANLLTFGAGSRLTVL.

The chain links TRBV12-3 or TRBV12-4 to TRBJ2-1, with no clear D. The CDR3 length is 10 residues. V was cut by 3 bases and J by 11 bases, with 5 bases left in between. DNA of the CDR3: TGTGCCAGCAGTTTGAATCAGCAGTTCTTC. As protein: CASSLNQQFF.

This clonotype was counted many times. The gene calls are TRBV5-4 and TRBJ2-1; 8 bases match TRBD1. Germline-derived CDR1 and CDR2 are SGHNT and YYREEE (reference sequence). The V gene end was trimmed by 4 bases and the J gene end by 8 bases; junction bases not matched to a gene: 2. The CDR3 covers 12 residues. CDR3 DNA: TGTGCCAGCAGCGCGACAGGGGATGAGCAGTTCTTC. Protein: CASSATGDEQFF.

The chain employs TRBV2 and TRBJ1-5; 8 bases line up with TRBD1. Germline assignment: CDR1 SNHLY and CDR2 FYNNEI. V shed 6 bases, J shed 5 bases, and the junction held 9 bases outside the gene matches. The CDR3 is made up of 15 amino acids. In DNA, the CDR3 is TGTGCCAGCAGGGATAGACAGGGGCCCTATCAGCCCCAGCATTTT. Residues: CASRDRQGPYQPQHF.

The CDR3 DNA reads as TGTGCCAGCAGTTTAGCCTCGACTCTGTGCACAGATACGCAGTATTTT. The encoded protein is CASSLASTLCTDTQYF. The chain is built from TRBV27 and TRBJ2-3, with unresolved D. CDR1 is MNHEY, CDR2 SMNVEV, per germline (reference sequence). The CDR3 runs to 16 residues. V shed 2 bases and J shed 1 base, with 13 bases lying between them.

This clonotype was observed a few times. The V gene is TRBV7-2, the J gene TRBJ2-3; 15 bases are shared with TRBD2. V dropped 4 bases and J dropped 4; count of bases not matched to a gene: 6. Germline V CDR1 and CDR2: SGHTA, FQGNSA. The CDR3 contains 17 residues. CDR3 loop: CASSSGLAGGQADTQYF. The CDR3 nucleotides are TGTGCCAGCAGCTCAGGACTAGCGGGGGGGCAAGCAGATACGCAGTATTTT.

The V and J genes are TRBV7-2 and TRBJ2-1, with D possibly being TRBD2 (6 bases). Germline V gene lookup returns CDR1 SGHTA and CDR2 FQGNSA. V shed 5 bases and J shed 0 bases, with 11 bases lying between them. The CDR3 is 15 amino acids. The CDR3 coding sequence is TGTGCCAGCAGCCTTGAACTAGCCTCCTACAATGAGCAGTTCTTC. Amino acids: CASSLELASYNEQFF.